The 29 T cell receptor beta chains given below trace back to one sample, sequenced in a study of CD8 T cells in Susac syndrome. Random-hexamer reverse transcription was applied to roughly 0.45 to 1 ug RNA. TCRdb fed the immunoSEQ multiplex PCR reads into MiXCR, producing one record per CDR3 protein. Altogether roughly 200,000 distinct CDR3 sequences are present, about 95% being singletons, with the ten largest covering approximately 0.1%. Material: CD4+ T cells from PBMCs. The origin of the receptors is a human donor in good health.

V usage is TRBV9 and J usage is TRBJ2-1; TRBD1 might be the D (6 bases). Trimming took 4 bases from V and 6 from J, leaving 14 bases between them. This CDR3 is 14 amino acids long. Germline V lookup: CDR1 SGDLS, CDR2 YYNGEE. Here the CDR3 reads CASSSPRGPNEQFF. Written as DNA, the CDR3 is TGTGCCAGCAGCTCCCCCAGGGGCCCCAATGAGCAGTTCTTC. The full variable domain, its missing parts supplied by reference TRBV9 and TRBJ2-1, is DSGVTQTPKHLITATGQRVTLRCSPRSGDLSVYWYQQSLDQGLQFLIQYYNGEERAKGNILERFSAQQFPDLHSELNLSSLELGDSALYFCASSSPRGPNEQFFGPGTRLTVL.

This clonotype was seen a single time. The chain couples TRBV9 to TRBJ2-7; 15 nucleotides line up with TRBD2. Germline lookup yields CDR1 SGDLS and CDR2 YYNGEE. The CDR3 consists of 17 residues. V shed 3 bases and J 3 bases; nucleotides not matched to a gene: 7. The CDR3 sequence is CASSGGLAGGPIYEQYV. As DNA, the CDR3 is TGTGCCAGCAGCGGCGGACTAGCGGGAGGGCCAATCTACGAGCAGTACGTC.

The chain uses TRBV7-9 and TRBJ1-5; no firm D call. V lost 4 bases and J 8 bases, leaving 15 bases between the germline ends. Germline V gene data show CDR1 as SEHNR and CDR2 as FQNEAQ (reference sequence). The CDR3 is 14 residues long. CDR3 bases: TGTGCCAGCAGCTCCGACCGGGCCGGAGAGCCCCAGCATTTT. It codes for CASSSDRAGEPQHF.

The CDR3 here is CASSETSGSYNEQFF. The CDR3 bases are TGTGCCAGCAGCGAGACTAGCGGGTCCTACAATGAGCAGTTCTTC. The chain recombines TRBV3-1 with TRBJ2-1, with TRBD2 matching over 10 bases. The germline CDR1 and CDR2 sequences are LGHDT and YNNKEL (reference sequence). CDR3 length equals 15 residues. J lost 1 base, V lost 5 bases, and 2 bases had no gene match.

CDR3 DNA sequence: TGCAGCGTTGACGCTGCCGACGGGGCTAACTATGGCTACACCTTC. Translating gives CSVDAADGANYGYTF. This sequence joins TRBV29-1 and TRBJ1-2; no firm D call. V was clipped by 3 bases and J by 0 bases, with 14 bases between them. This CDR3 region has 15 residues. Germline assignment: CDR1 SQVTM and CDR2 ANQGSEA.

The chain couples TRBV4-1 to TRBJ1-2; tentative D call: TRBD1 (6 bases). This CDR3 has 15 amino acids. The ends were cut back, 1 base at V and 4 bases at J, with 13 bases in the middle. Germline V gene sequence: CDR1 MGHRA, CDR2 YSYEKL. The CDR3: CASSQATAGVYGYTF. The CDR3, as DNA: TGCGCCAGCAGCCAAGCTACGGCAGGGGTCTATGGCTACACCTTC.

V gene TRBV28 combines with J gene TRBJ2-1; 12 bases fit TRBD2. Germline CDR1 and CDR2: MDHEN and SYDVKM. The CDR3 runs 16 residues. V was pared by 4 bases and J by 6 bases, with 7 bases of the junction left unmatched. For the CDR3, the DNA is TGTGCCAGCAGTTCGCAAACTAGCGGGAGGACCAATGAGCAGTTCTTC. This codes for CASSSQTSGRTNEQFF. Supplemented by reference TRBV28 and TRBJ2-1, the full variable domain reads DVKVTQSSRYLVKRTGEKVFLECVQDMDHENMFWYRQDPGLGLRLIYFSYDVKMKEKGDIPEGYSVSREKKERFSLILESASTNQTSMYLCASSSQTSGRTNEQFFGPGTRLTVL.

This chain links TRBV12-3 or TRBV12-4 with TRBJ1-2; 9 bases agree with TRBD1. J was trimmed by 4 bases and V by 0 bases; bases with no gene match: 3. The CDR3 runs to 15 residues. The DNA for the CDR3 is TGTGCCAGCAGTTTAGCGGACAGGGGTATCTATGGCTACACCTTC. Protein: CASSLADRGIYGYTF.

The chain is built from TRBV5-1 and TRBJ1-5; a weak D match, TRBD1 (5 bases). The length of the CDR3 is 15 residues. Germline CDR1 SGHRS, CDR2 YFSETQ. Trimming cost V 4 bases and J 6 bases, with 17 bases left between them. For the CDR3, the DNA is TGCGCCAGCAGCCCGGACAATGGACAACTTCAGCCCCAGCATTTT. Translating it yields CASSPDNGQLQPQHF.

V usage is TRBV4-1 and J usage is TRBJ2-1, with 9 bases identical to TRBD2. V was clipped by 1 base and J by 4 bases; unmatched bases: 5. In germline, CDR1 is MGHRA, CDR2 YSYEKL. The CDR3 consists of 16 residues. The CDR3 spells CASSQGQAGGYNEQFF. The CDR3 bases are TGCGCCAGCAGCCAAGGCCAAGCGGGGGGATACAATGAGCAGTTCTTC.

This chain uses TRBV7-2 with TRBJ1-5; D may be TRBD1 (6 bases). The CDR3 loop spans 14 amino acids. V lost 5 bases, J lost 6 bases, and 14 bases lay in between. Per the germline V gene, CDR1 is SGHTA and CDR2 is FQGNSA. CDR3 loop: CASSRGGLSQPQHF. CDR3 DNA: TGTGCCAGCAGCCGAGGGGGTCTGTCTCAGCCCCAGCATTTT.

The chain uses TRBV7-9 and TRBJ2-1; D is unclear. The CDR3 length is 12 residues. Per the germline V gene, CDR1 is SEHNR and CDR2 is FQNEAQ (reference sequence). V gave up 5 bases and J gave up 3 bases, with 5 bases separating them. CDR3 region: CASSTHYNEQFF. As DNA, the CDR3 is TGTGCCAGCAGCACACACTACAATGAGCAGTTCTTC. Using reference TRBV7-9 and TRBJ2-1 for the parts outside the CDR3, the full variable domain is DTGVSQNPRHKITKRGQNVTFRCDPISEHNRLYWYRQTLGQGPEFLTYFQNEAQLEKSRLLSDRFSAERPKGSFSTLEIQRTEQGDSAMYLCASSTHYNEQFFGPGTRLTVL.

The rearrangement joins TRBV5-4 to TRBJ2-7; the match to TRBD1 covers 12 bases. This CDR3 has 15 amino acids. Trimming took 4 bases from V and 0 from J; bases not matched to a gene: 2. CDR1 SGHNT and CDR2 YYREEE come from the germline V gene (reference sequence). CDR3 protein: CASSRDRGHSYEQYF. Written as DNA, the CDR3 is TGTGCCAGCAGCCGGGACAGGGGGCACTCCTACGAGCAGTACTTC.

This rearrangement joins TRBV18 to TRBJ2-7; TRBD1 matches at 9 bases. The trim removed 6 bases at V and 6 bases at J, leaving 12 bases unmatched. The CDR3 consists of 15 residues. Looked up from germline, CDR1 is KGHSH and CDR2 is LQKENI. CDR3 residues: CASSPSGQGTLEQYF. The CDR3, as DNA: TGTGCCAGCTCTCCCAGCGGACAGGGGACTCTCGAGCAGTACTTC.

The rearrangement joins TRBV20-1 to TRBJ2-3; D might be TRBD1 (5 bases). In germline, CDR1 is DFQATT, CDR2 SNEGSKA (reference sequence). The CDR3 is 16 amino acids. V lost 6 bases, J lost 6 bases, and 25 bases lay in between. CDR3 sequence reads: CSALRQGWGVWDTQYF. In DNA, the CDR3 is TGCAGTGCACTCCGGCAAGGGTGGGGCGTATGGGATACGCAGTATTTT.

This chain uses TRBV20-1 with TRBJ2-5; weak D call: TRBD2 (5 bases). Germline CDR1 and CDR2: DFQATT and SNEGSKA (reference sequence). CDR3 length: 12 amino acids. V lost 0 bases and J lost 8, with 10 bases in between. The CDR3 nucleotides read TGCAGTGCTAGAGACTCCGGGAAAACCCAGTACTTC. Protein sequence: CSARDSGKTQYF.

V usage is TRBV2 and J usage is TRBJ2-5; 9 bases agree with TRBD2. J gave up 3 bases and V 5 bases, and 10 bases lay outside the gene matches. CDR3 size: 16 residues. The germline CDR1 and CDR2 sequences are SNHLY and FYNNEI. CDR3 coding DNA: TGTGCCAGCAGTCTGGGGACTAGCAGAAACAAAGAGACCCAGTACTTC. This codes for CASSLGTSRNKETQYF.

The chain is built from TRBV11-2 and TRBJ1-1, with 8 bases fitting TRBD1. Germline V gene lookup returns CDR1 SGHAT and CDR2 FQNNGV. This CDR3 is 15 amino acids long. Trimming cost V 3 bases and J 8 bases; bases outside gene matches: 11. The CDR3 spells CASSLGSTGEAEAFF. The DNA of the CDR3 is TGTGCCAGCAGCTTGGGGTCGACAGGGGAGGCCGAAGCTTTCTTT.

V and J are TRBV11-2 and TRBJ2-1; D is perhaps TRBD1 (5 bases). Germline loops: CDR1 SGHAT, CDR2 FQNNGV. V gave up 1 base and J gave up 7 bases, with 11 bases separating them. The CDR3 loop spans 14 amino acids. The CDR3 DNA reads as TGTGCCAGCAGCTTAGCCAGGACATCTAATGAGCAGTTCTTC. Translated: CASSLARTSNEQFF.

The gene calls are TRBV3-1 and TRBJ2-7; D unclear. Deletions cut 1 base from V and 2 bases from J, with 6 bases between. The CDR3 contains 13 residues. Germline V gives CDR1 LGHDT, CDR2 YNNKEL (reference sequence). For the CDR3, the DNA is TGTGCCAGCAGCCAAGCGGCCCCCTACGAGCAGTACTTC. Translation: CASSQAAPYEQYF.

DNA for the CDR3: TGTGCCAGCTCACCGTCAGGGTCCCAAGCCAAAAACATTCAGTACTTC. Translated, it gives CASSPSGSQAKNIQYF. This rearrangement joins TRBV18 to TRBJ2-4; D might be TRBD1 (5 bases). This CDR3 region has 16 residues. Deletions cut 3 bases from V and 0 bases from J, with 12 bases between. The germline CDR1 and CDR2 sequences are KGHSH and LQKENI.

The J gene is TRBJ1-1, the V gene TRBV3-1; perhaps TRBD1 as D (6 bases). The V gene's germline CDR1 is LGHDT and CDR2 YNNKEL (reference sequence). Trimming cost V 9 bases and J 1 base, with 12 bases left between them. CDR3 length: 13 residues. CDR3 bases: TGTGCCAGTGCACCGACAGGGAACACTGAAGCTTTCTTT. It specifies CASAPTGNTEAFF.

The rearrangement links TRBV5-4 to TRBJ2-3, with 11 bases fitting TRBD1. The CDR3 is 15 residues long. V was pared by 4 bases and J by 2 bases, with 3 bases of the junction left unmatched. CDR1 and CDR2 (germline): SGHNT, YYREEE (reference sequence). The CDR3 DNA follows: TGTGCCAGCAGCAAGGACAGGGGGCCCACAGATACGCAGTATTTT. Translating it yields CASSKDRGPTDTQYF.

The count of this clonotype is one. This sequence joins TRBV24-1 and TRBJ2-5; possible D gene TRBD1, 6 bases. Per the germline V gene, CDR1 is KGHDR and CDR2 is SFDVKD. This CDR3 is 13 amino acids long. V was trimmed by 7 bases and J by 5 bases, leaving 13 bases between them. The CDR3 DNA reads as TGTGCCACCAGACATCCCCAGGGGGAGACCCAGTACTTC. Translating it yields CATRHPQGETQYF.

The table lists this clonotype with a few counts. The chain carries TRBV29-1 and TRBJ2-3; 8 bases are a match to TRBD1. Germline lookup yields CDR1 SQVTM and CDR2 ANQGSEA. V lost 6 bases to trimming and J lost 3 bases; unmatched junction nucleotides: 2. The CDR3 runs 12 residues. The CDR3 DNA reads as TGCAGCGTCCGGACAGGGACAGATACGCAGTATTTT. It yields the protein CSVRTGTDTQYF.

V usage is TRBV4-2 and J usage is TRBJ2-3; 11 positions agree with TRBD2. The germline V gene has CDR1 LGHNA and CDR2 YNFKEQ. CDR3 length: 16 residues. V shed 4 bases, J shed 5 bases, and the junction held 8 bases outside the gene matches. The chain's CDR3 is CASSPYSGRARDTQYF. DNA of the CDR3: TGTGCCAGCAGCCCATATAGCGGGAGGGCAAGAGATACGCAGTATTTT.

This rearrangement joins TRBV20-1 to TRBJ1-5; D uncertain. V was cut by 6 bases and J by 0 bases, with 9 bases left in between. The CDR3 totals 13 residues. Per germline, CDR1 DFQATT and CDR2 SNEGSKA (reference sequence). Written as DNA, the CDR3 is TGCAGTGCCGCCGCGGATAGCAATCAGCCCCAGCATTTT. Its translation is CSAAADSNQPQHF.

This clonotype was counted a few times. The V gene is TRBV7-6, the J gene TRBJ2-1; TRBD1 matches at 7 bases. J lost 0 bases, V lost 6 bases, and 5 bases had no gene match. The V gene's germline CDR1 is SGHVS and CDR2 FNYEAQ. The CDR3 consists of 15 residues. The CDR3 region has the DNA TGTGCCAGCAGTCTCCGGGACAGCTCCTACAATGAGCAGTTCTTC. The encoded protein is CASSLRDSSYNEQFF.

This sequence joins TRBV12-3 or TRBV12-4 and TRBJ1-2; the D is unclear. Trimming removed 7 bases from V and 5 bases from J, with 11 bases in between. The CDR3 has 12 residues. Written as DNA, the CDR3 is TGTGCCAGCACCCGAGATCGGTATGGCTACACCTTC. Its protein product is CASTRDRYGYTF.